The text below deals with one TCR beta chain. These data belong to a study of blood T cell repertoires in COVID-19. Study-level background: Both acute and convalescent COVID-19 samples were obtained from the United States, Italy and Spain. The analysed material was cDNA or gDNA that came from T cells, B-cell-depleted T cells, or PBMCs.

As processed by the authors: Researchers report that nucleated cell counts were estimated from reference gene primer amplification. This table comes from immunoSEQ multiplex PCR, and its TCRdb copy is limited to in-frame clones, with some not included. V and J calls plus clone size are reproduced from that table; the DNA served to infer D and trimming. Among tens of thousands of clones listed, approximately 83% were seen once. During active infection, Seattle patients enrolled and were then monitored through disease. J gave up 6 bases and V 8 bases, and 11 bases lay outside the gene matches. This CDR3 has 14 amino acids. Germline V gene data show CDR1 as WNHNN and CDR2 as SYGVQD (reference sequence).

Sequencing was performed on peripheral blood. The clonotype comes from a man aged 40-55 years with COVID-19, enrolled during active disease. This sequence joins TRBV10-1 and TRBJ2-3; the match to TRBD1 covers 7 bases. DNA for the CDR3: TGCGCCAGCGGGACAGCCAACAAGGGGGATACGCAGTATTTT. It codes for CASGTANKGDTQYF.